Here is one T cell receptor (beta chain) with its context. This sample is drawn from a study of blood T cell repertoires in COVID-19. At the level of the study: The United States, Italy and Spain provided the acute and convalescent COVID-19 samples.

Per the study methods: How many nucleated cells were present was estimated from reference gene primer amplification. Generated by immunoSEQ multiplex PCR, the TCRdb table keeps only in-frame clones and is missing some. V and J calls plus clone size are reproduced from that table; the DNA served to infer D and trimming. Of roughly 80,000 clones in the sample, 83% were seen once. V was pared by 7 bases and J by 4 bases, with 15 bases between. The germline V gene encodes CDR1 KGHDR and CDR2 SFDVKD. CDR3 size: 14 residues. This chain links TRBV24-1 with TRBJ1-2, with TRBD1 as a possible D gene (6 bases). Sequencing was performed on peripheral blood. The sequence came from a woman over 75 with acute or convalescent COVID-19. CDR3 protein: CATSLTGSGYGYTF. The CDR3 nucleotides are TGTGCCACCAGCCTAACAGGGAGCGGCTATGGCTACACCTTC.